This passage covers 19 T cell receptor beta chains from one sample sequenced in a study of blood T cell repertoires in COVID-19. Here immunoSEQ multiplex PCR was the method, and the copy in TCRdb shows in-frame clones only, minus some. The data contain fewer than 300,000 clones, 85% to 90% of them seen just once; the ten biggest clones take up 0.99%. Sequencing used peripheral blood. These TCRs come from a woman aged 40 to 50 who had recovered from COVID-19.

In this sample, this clone turned up once. V gene TRBV18 combines with J gene TRBJ2-5; TRBD1 agrees at 9 bases. The J segment lost 5 bases and the V segment lost 6 bases, leaving 7 bases of the junction unmatched. The CDR3 runs 14 residues. Germline CDR1 and CDR2: KGHSH and LQKENI. The chain's CDR3 is CASSPSGQGETQYF. DNA for the CDR3: TGTGCCAGCTCGCCGTCGGGACAGGGTGAGACCCAGTACTTC.

This chain joins TRBV27 and TRBJ1-6; 9 nucleotides match TRBD1. Germline V gene lookup returns CDR1 MNHEY and CDR2 SMNVEV (reference sequence). The CDR3 loop spans 15 amino acids. Germline trimming cut 7 bases from V and 7 bases from J; bases unmatched to any gene: 8. The CDR3 sequence is CASTPRQGGNSPLHF. CDR3 coding DNA: TGTGCCAGCACCCCTCGACAGGGGGGAAATTCACCCCTCCACTTT.

CDR3 DNA sequence: TGTGCCAGCAGTGGACTAGCCAGCTCCTACAATGAGCAGTTCTTC. Protein: CASSGLASSYNEQFF. The rearrangement links TRBV6-2 or TRBV6-3 to TRBJ2-1; TRBD2 aligns across 8 bases. Unmatched junction bases numbered 3, after V lost 5 bases and J lost 0 bases. In germline, CDR1 is MNHEY, CDR2 SVGEGT. The length of the CDR3 is 15 residues.

The chain carries TRBV7-2 and TRBJ2-3; 7 bases agree with TRBD2. Germline trimming cut 2 bases from V and 0 bases from J; bases unmatched to any gene: 14. In germline, CDR1 is SGHTA, CDR2 FQGNSA. CDR3 length equals 19 residues. The CDR3 loop is CASSLRYWASGPSTDTQYF. DNA for the CDR3: TGTGCCAGCAGCTTACGCTATTGGGCTAGCGGACCTAGCACAGATACGCAGTATTTT.

CDR3 DNA sequence: TGTGCCAGCAGCCCGACAGGGTGGGGTGAAAAACTGTTTTTT. It specifies CASSPTGWGEKLFF. The rearrangement links TRBV9 to TRBJ1-4; 7 bases match TRBD1. Losses at the gene ends were 4 bases for V and 7 bases for J; bases not matched to a gene: 7. Germline V lookup: CDR1 SGDLS, CDR2 YYNGEE. The CDR3 has 14 amino acids.

This clone appeared once. The rearrangement uses TRBV20-1 and TRBJ2-1, with a weak D call TRBD1 (5 bases). V was clipped by 3 bases and J by 8 bases, with 11 bases between them. The CDR3 extends over 12 amino acids. The germline V gene has CDR1 DFQATT and CDR2 SNEGSKA (reference sequence). CDR3 in amino acids: CSASPRVDEQFF. Written as DNA, the CDR3 is TGCAGTGCTAGTCCCAGGGTAGATGAGCAGTTCTTC.

The V and J genes are TRBV6-6 and TRBJ1-1, with TRBD1 identical over 8 bases. The CDR3 runs 15 residues. From germline, CDR1 is MNHNY and CDR2 SVGAGI (reference sequence). V gave up 4 bases and J gave up 3 bases; unmatched junction bases: 7. This chain's CDR3 is CASSFGQGAHTEAFF. CDR3 nucleotides: TGTGCCAGCAGTTTCGGACAGGGTGCACACACTGAAGCTTTCTTT.

The chain employs TRBV18 and TRBJ2-7; 7 positions match TRBD1. From germline, CDR1 is KGHSH and CDR2 LQKENI. CDR3 length: 12 amino acids. With 3 bases clipped from V and 6 bases from J, the junction kept 2 bases outside the gene matches. CDR3 nucleotide sequence: TGTGCCAGCTCACCCGGGACAGTCGAGCAGTACGTC. It specifies CASSPGTVEQYV.

The chain is built from TRBV19 and TRBJ1-6; D ambiguous. The germline V gene has CDR1 LNHDA and CDR2 SQIVND (reference sequence). This CDR3 spans 15 amino acids. Trimming cost V 5 bases and J 9 bases, with 17 bases left between them. CDR3 sequence (DNA): TGTGCCAGTAGTCCCCCGGGATCCCGGGGTTCACCCCTCCACTTT. Its protein product is CASSPPGSRGSPLHF.

The V gene is TRBV6-2 or TRBV6-3, the J gene TRBJ1-5, with 8 bases identical to TRBD1. J was trimmed by 0 bases and V by 2 bases; bases with no gene match: 6. CDR1 MNHEY and CDR2 SVGEGT come from the germline V gene. The CDR3 is 17 amino acids. CDR3 bases: TGTGCCAGCAGTTACCGGCAGGGGGCTGGTAGCAATCAGCCCCAGCATTTT. Amino acids: CASSYRQGAGSNQPQHF.

This chain joins TRBV7-2 and TRBJ2-1; D is possibly TRBD2 (7 bases). Germline V gives CDR1 SGHTA, CDR2 FQGNSA. V lost 8 bases to trimming and J lost 8 bases, with 13 bases between them. This CDR3 contains 12 residues. The CDR3 spells CASEGGSYEQFF. In DNA, the CDR3 is TGTGCCAGCGAGGGGGGGAGCTATGAGCAGTTCTTC.

The V and J genes are TRBV29-1 and TRBJ1-2, with unresolved D. Germline V gene lookup returns CDR1 SQVTM and CDR2 ANQGSEA. CDR3 length: 13 amino acids. The germline V and J ends were trimmed by 5 bases and 2 bases, with 12 bases remaining between them. CDR3 sequence: CSVRRVLNYGYTF. The CDR3 region has the DNA TGCAGCGTTAGGAGGGTTCTCAACTATGGCTACACCTTC. The entire variable domain, with the rest obtained from reference TRBV29-1 and TRBJ1-2, is as follows: SAVISQKPSRDICQRGTSLTIQCQVDSQVTMMFWYRQQPGQSLTLIATANQGSEATYESGFVIDKFPISRPNLTFSTLTVSNMSPEDSSIYLCSVRRVLNYGYTFGSGTRLTVV.

Here the CDR3 reads CASSSQRWTGNTIYF. In nucleotides, the CDR3 is TGTGCCAGCAGCTCCCAGCGGTGGACGGGAAACACCATATATTTT. The chain couples TRBV5-8 to TRBJ1-3; D uncertain. Germline CDR1 SGHTS, CDR2 YDEGEE. The V gene lost 3 bases and the J gene lost 4 bases, with 14 bases spanning the gap. CDR3 length: 15 amino acids.

The gene calls are TRBV6-2 or TRBV6-3 and TRBJ1-1; a weak D match, TRBD1 (5 bases). The germline CDR1 and CDR2 sequences are MNHEY and SVGEGT. Trimming stripped 6 bases from V and 4 bases from J, with 15 bases between. This CDR3 is 14 amino acids long. The DNA of the CDR3 is TGTGCCAGCAGCCCGGGGGGGTTAGGCACTGAAGCTTTCTTT. Translation: CASSPGGLGTEAFF.

This chain links TRBV9 with TRBJ2-5; 8 bases match TRBD2. Germline lookup yields CDR1 SGDLS and CDR2 YYNGEE. The trim removed 0 bases at V and 5 bases at J, leaving 6 bases unmatched. This CDR3 has 15 amino acids. The CDR3 nucleotides read TGTGCCAGCAGCGTAGGAGGTAGCGGGATTGAGACCCAGTACTTC. This gives the protein CASSVGGSGIETQYF. Supplemented by reference TRBV9 and TRBJ2-5, the full variable domain reads DSGVTQTPKHLITATGQRVTLRCSPRSGDLSVYWYQQSLDQGLQFLIQYYNGEERAKGNILERFSAQQFPDLHSELNLSSLELGDSALYFCASSVGGSGIETQYFGPGTRLLVL.

The genes are TRBV2 and TRBJ2-5; 12 nucleotides line up with TRBD2. The V gene's germline CDR1 is SNHLY and CDR2 FYNNEI. This CDR3 comprises 16 residues. Unmatched junction bases numbered 10, after V lost 6 bases and J lost 5 bases. DNA for the CDR3: TGTGCCAGCAGAAGATCGACTAGCGGGAGTCGGGAGACCCAGTACTTC. Its protein is CASRRSTSGSRETQYF.

The CDR3 region is CASSLSPRGRDTQYF. The CDR3 coding sequence is TGTGCCAGTAGTCTTAGCCCCCGGGGTCGGGATACGCAGTATTTT. J is TRBJ2-3 and V is TRBV19, with D maybe TRBD2 (5 bases). With 5 bases removed from V and 6 bases from J, the gap between germline ends came to 18 bases. This CDR3 is built from 15 residues. Germline CDR1 is LNHDA and CDR2 is SQIVND (reference sequence).

The V call is TRBV9, the J call TRBJ2-5, with 14 nucleotides matching TRBD2. V lost 0 bases, J lost 5 bases, and 3 bases stayed unmatched. The CDR3 has 16 residues. The germline V gene has CDR1 SGDLS and CDR2 YYNGEE. The CDR3 DNA sequence: TGTGCCAGCAGCGTAGGACTAGCGGGAGGGTGGGAGACCCAGTACTTC. Translating it yields CASSVGLAGGWETQYF.

The J gene is TRBJ2-5, the V gene TRBV7-3; unclear D gene. The V and J ends lost 5 bases and 2 bases respectively, with 18 bases between them. Germline-derived CDR1 and CDR2 are SGHTA and FQGTGA. The CDR3 length is 16 residues. The CDR3 loop reads CASSPHPGLSQETQYF. The CDR3 DNA is TGTGCCAGCAGCCCCCACCCTGGCCTCTCTCAAGAGACCCAGTACTTC.